One sample yielded the 11 T cell receptor beta chains listed below, sequenced in a study of beta chain features in type 1 diabetes. Since all of the isolated RNA was reverse transcribed, expressed TCRB transcripts were what got sequenced. Some clones are missing from TCRdb's copy, which holds only in-frame ones; the method was immunoSEQ multiplex PCR. The sample yields over 500,000 clones, roughly 16% seen once. Sequencing was done on a sample of naive CD4+ T cells from blood. The receptors here all came from a man younger than 30 in good health.

V gene TRBV5-4 combines with J gene TRBJ1-1; D is unresolved. The ends were cut back, 7 bases at V and 0 bases at J, with 7 bases in the middle. CDR1 is SGHNT and CDR2 is YYREEE in the germline V gene (reference sequence). The CDR3 runs to 12 residues. The CDR3 spells CASGPMNTEAFF. CDR3 coding DNA: TGTGCCAGCGGGCCAATGAACACTGAAGCTTTCTTT.

This clone was detected only a few times. In nucleotides, the CDR3 is TGTGCCACCAGCAGAGACGGGGGGAGAGTTGCCAGCTCTGGGGCCAACGTCCTGACTTTC. It is translated as CATSRDGGRVASSGANVLTF. The V gene is TRBV15, the J gene TRBJ2-6, with TRBD2 identical over 7 bases. The CDR3 is made up of 20 amino acids. The J segment lost 0 bases and the V segment lost 0 bases, leaving 11 bases of the junction unmatched. Germline lookup yields CDR1 LNHNV and CDR2 YYDKDF (reference sequence).

The sample holds a few counts of this clone. The chain is built from TRBV19 and TRBJ1-3, with D unresolved. Germline V CDR1 and CDR2: LNHDA, SQIVND (reference sequence). The CDR3 runs 12 residues. V was pared by 0 bases and J by 8 bases, with 5 bases between. The CDR3 region is CASSIDFDTIYF. The CDR3 nucleotides read TGTGCCAGTAGTATAGACTTCGACACCATATATTTT. The entire variable domain, with the rest obtained from reference TRBV19 and TRBJ1-3, is as follows: DGGITQSPKYLFRKEGQNVTLSCEQNLNHDAMYWYRQDPGQGLRLIYYSQIVNDFQKGDIAEGYSVSREKKESFPLTVTSAQKNPTAFYLCASSIDFDTIYFGEGSWLTVV.

The J gene is TRBJ1-6, the V gene TRBV30; weak D call: TRBD1 (5 bases). This CDR3 has 13 amino acids. V dropped 2 bases and J dropped 9 bases, with 11 bases sitting between them. Per germline, CDR1 GTSNPN and CDR2 SVGIG (reference sequence). The CDR3, as DNA: TGTGCCTGGAGTATCACCAGGGCTTCACCCCTCCACTTT. Translation: CAWSITRASPLHF.

This clone was counted between two and nine times. The CDR3 DNA follows: TGTGCCAGCAGCCAGGAACTTTACTATGGCTACACCTTC. Protein: CASSQELYYGYTF. The chain employs TRBV14 and TRBJ1-2; no definite D call. Trimming took off 3 bases at V and 3 bases at J, with 8 bases between the two ends. This CDR3 contains 13 residues. Per the germline V gene, CDR1 is SGHDN and CDR2 is FVKESK.

The chain carries TRBV6-1 and TRBJ1-6, with unresolved D. CDR1 is MNHNS, CDR2 SASEGT, per germline. V was shortened by 4 bases and J by 10 bases, with 17 bases between the two germline ends. There are 15 residues in the CDR3. CDR3 DNA: TGTGCCAGCAGTGCCTTTTCGGATGGAGGATCACCCCTCCACTTT. This sequence encodes CASSAFSDGGSPLHF.

The chain combines TRBV9 with TRBJ2-6, with 9 bases aligning to TRBD1. Germline V gives CDR1 SGDLS, CDR2 YYNGEE. This CDR3 has 19 residues. Unmatched junction bases numbered 11, after V lost 4 bases and J lost 0 bases. The CDR3 bases are TGTGCCAGCAGCCTAAGACCGGGACAGGGTTTCTCTGGGGCCAACGTCCTGACTTTC. Translation gives CASSLRPGQGFSGANVLTF.

This chain joins TRBV28 and TRBJ2-5, with D perhaps matching TRBD1 or TRBD2 (5 bases each). V was trimmed by 2 bases and J by 4 bases, leaving 17 bases between them. The CDR3 sequence is 16 residues long. The germline V gene encodes CDR1 MDHEN and CDR2 SYDVKM. This chain's CDR3 is CASSLPLGKGRETQYF. As DNA, the CDR3 is TGTGCCAGCAGTTTACCCCTGGGGAAGGGGAGAGAGACCCAGTACTTC.

This clone showed up just a few times. This sequence joins TRBV9 and TRBJ2-1; tentatively, D is TRBD1 (7 bases). The V gene's germline CDR1 is SGDLS and CDR2 YYNGEE. Trimming took 4 bases from V and 2 from J, leaving 19 bases between them. There are 17 residues in the CDR3. CDR3 bases: TGTGCCAGCAGCTCCCAGGAGGGGGCGGGGCCCTACAATGAGCAGTTCTTC. Residues: CASSSQEGAGPYNEQFF.

Concerning this clone itself: Other DNA sequences in the same sample also yield this CDR3. The chain links TRBV2 to TRBJ1-1, with 7 bases matching TRBD1. Germline values: CDR1 SNHLY, CDR2 FYNNEI. This CDR3 has 14 amino acids. With 6 bases clipped from V and 1 base from J, the junction kept 5 bases outside the gene matches. CDR3 protein: CASRETGQNTEAFF. CDR3 DNA sequence: TGTGCCAGCAGGGAGACAGGGCAGAACACTGAAGCTTTCTTT.

This clone was seen a few times. The V and J genes are TRBV7-2 and TRBJ2-1; 8 positions agree with TRBD2. There are 19 residues in the CDR3. J gave up 0 bases and V 0 bases, and 10 bases lay outside the gene matches. Looked up from germline, CDR1 is SGHTA and CDR2 is FQGNSA. The CDR3 nucleotides read TGTGCCAGCAGCTTAGCCCCTTTGGGAAGCGGGAGCTCCTACAATGAGCAGTTCTTC. Protein product: CASSLAPLGSGSSYNEQFF.